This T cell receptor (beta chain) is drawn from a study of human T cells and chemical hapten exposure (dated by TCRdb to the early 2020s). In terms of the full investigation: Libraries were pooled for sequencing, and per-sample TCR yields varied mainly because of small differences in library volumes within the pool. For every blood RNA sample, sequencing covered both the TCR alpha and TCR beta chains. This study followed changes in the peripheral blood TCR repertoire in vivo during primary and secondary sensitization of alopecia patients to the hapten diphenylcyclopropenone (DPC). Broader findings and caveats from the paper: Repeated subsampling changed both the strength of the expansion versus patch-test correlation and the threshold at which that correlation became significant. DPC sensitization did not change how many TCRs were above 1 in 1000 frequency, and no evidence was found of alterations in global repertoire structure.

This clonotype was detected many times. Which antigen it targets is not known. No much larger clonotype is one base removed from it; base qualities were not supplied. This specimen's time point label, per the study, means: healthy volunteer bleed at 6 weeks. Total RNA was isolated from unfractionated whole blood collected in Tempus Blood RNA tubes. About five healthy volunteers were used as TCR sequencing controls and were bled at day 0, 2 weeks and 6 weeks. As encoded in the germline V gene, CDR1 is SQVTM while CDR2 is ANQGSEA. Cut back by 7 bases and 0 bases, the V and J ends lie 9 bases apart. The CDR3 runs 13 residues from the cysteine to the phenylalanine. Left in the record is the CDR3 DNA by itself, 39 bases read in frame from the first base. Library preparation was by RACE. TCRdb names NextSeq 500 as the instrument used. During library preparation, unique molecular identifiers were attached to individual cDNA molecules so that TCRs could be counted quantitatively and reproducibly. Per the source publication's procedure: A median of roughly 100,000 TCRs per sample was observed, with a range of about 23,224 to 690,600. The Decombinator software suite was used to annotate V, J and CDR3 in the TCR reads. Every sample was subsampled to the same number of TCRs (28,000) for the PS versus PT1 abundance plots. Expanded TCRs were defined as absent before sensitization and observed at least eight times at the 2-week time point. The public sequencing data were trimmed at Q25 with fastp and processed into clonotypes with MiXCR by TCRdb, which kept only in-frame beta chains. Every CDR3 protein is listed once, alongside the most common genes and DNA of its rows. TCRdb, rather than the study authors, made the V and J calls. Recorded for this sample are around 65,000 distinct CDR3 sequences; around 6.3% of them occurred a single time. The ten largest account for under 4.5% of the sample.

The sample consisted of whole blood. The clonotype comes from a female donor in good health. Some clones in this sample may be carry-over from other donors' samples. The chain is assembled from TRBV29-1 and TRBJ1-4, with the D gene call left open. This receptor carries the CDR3 CSARPATNEKLFF. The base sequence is TGCAGCGCCCGGCCAGCAACTAATGAAAAACTGTTTTTT.